Shown below are 31 T cell receptor beta chains from a single sample sequenced in a study of a mutant IDH1 vaccine in newly diagnosed glioma. Clones were read by immunoSEQ multiplex PCR, and TCRdb kept only the in-frame ones, dropping some. The sample yields some 22,000 clones, approximately 91% seen once. The sample's time point: baseline, week 1 (first vaccination visit). Treatment in this sample: pre-vaccination baseline after standard-of-care therapy. The sequencing here drew on PBMCs, taken from a glioma patient treated with radiotherapy, temozolomide or both. These receptors were obtained from a man in his thirties or forties with glioma.

This clone was counted between two and nine times. J is TRBJ2-3 and V is TRBV7-2, with D unclear. CDR3 length: 14 residues. Trimming shortened V by 6 bases and J by 3 bases, and 13 bases separated the two germline ends. The germline CDR1 and CDR2 sequences are SGHTA and FQGNSA. The CDR3, as DNA: TGTGCCAGCAGATTTACAAGTCGGACAGATACGCAGTATTTT. It is translated as CASRFTSRTDTQYF.

The V call is TRBV2, the J call TRBJ1-5, with TRBD1 as a possible D gene (5 bases). The CDR3 length is 17 residues. Germline values: CDR1 SNHLY, CDR2 FYNNEI. Trimming removed 4 bases at V and 0 bases at J, with 16 bases between. CDR3 loop: CASSAGQGGYSNQPQHF. CDR3 DNA sequence: TGTGCCAGCAGTGCTGGCCAGGGAGGTTATAGCAATCAGCCCCAGCATTTT.

This chain links TRBV9 with TRBJ1-1; 8 nucleotides match TRBD1. Per germline, CDR1 SGDLS and CDR2 YYNGEE. There are 16 residues in the CDR3. Trimming removed 3 bases from V and 0 bases from J; junction bases left unmatched: 7. The CDR3 is CASSARTGSMNTEAFF. CDR3 DNA sequence: TGTGCCAGCAGCGCCCGGACAGGGTCCATGAACACTGAAGCTTTCTTT. Complete variable domain (other parts from reference TRBV9 and TRBJ1-1): DSGVTQTPKHLITATGQRVTLRCSPRSGDLSVYWYQQSLDQGLQFLIQYYNGEERAKGNILERFSAQQFPDLHSELNLSSLELGDSALYFCASSARTGSMNTEAFFGQGTRLTVV.

The genes are TRBV5-1 and TRBJ1-1; 7 nucleotides align to TRBD1. Germline CDR1 and CDR2: SGHRS and YFSETQ. V shed 4 bases, J shed 1 base, and the junction held 7 bases outside the gene matches. CDR3 length: 15 amino acids. CDR3 DNA: TGCGCCAGCAGCGACGGACAGGCCCGGAACACTGAAGCTTTCTTT. Protein: CASSDGQARNTEAFF.

The V and J genes are TRBV5-4 and TRBJ1-4; possible D gene TRBD1, 5 bases. The CDR3 totals 14 residues. The ends were cut back, 3 bases at V and 1 base at J, with 7 bases in the middle. Germline V CDR1 and CDR2: SGHNT, YYREEE (reference sequence). CDR3 in amino acids: CASSSDRTNEKLFF. In DNA, the CDR3 is TGTGCCAGCAGCTCAGACAGAACTAATGAAAAACTGTTTTTT. Using reference TRBV5-4 and TRBJ1-4 for the parts outside the CDR3, the full variable domain is ETGVTQSPTHLIKTRGQQVTLRCSSQSGHNTVSWYQQALGQGPQFIFQYYREEENGRGNFPPRFSGLQFPNYSSELNVNALELDDSALYLCASSSDRTNEKLFFGSGTQLSVL.

The chain recombines TRBV5-1 with TRBJ1-1, with no clear D. V dropped 0 bases and J dropped 2 bases, with 8 bases sitting between them. Germline values: CDR1 SGHRS, CDR2 YFSETQ. The CDR3 runs 14 residues. Here the CDR3 DNA reads TGCGCCAGCAGCTTGGCACAGACCAACACTGAAGCTTTCTTT. Protein: CASSLAQTNTEAFF.

V gene TRBV6-5 combines with J gene TRBJ1-2, with D perhaps matching TRBD1 (6 bases). V was cut by 2 bases and J by 7 bases, with 17 bases left in between. CDR1 is MNHEY and CDR2 is SVGAGI in the germline V gene. The CDR3 is made up of 15 amino acids. In DNA, the CDR3 is TGTGCCAGCAGTTACGGCCAGGGGATAGGGGGTGGCTACACCTTC. It encodes CASSYGQGIGGGYTF.

The rearrangement links TRBV2 to TRBJ2-1; D is possibly TRBD1 (8 bases). The germline gives CDR1 SNHLY, CDR2 FYNNEI. V dropped 10 bases and J dropped 4 bases, with 20 bases sitting between them. The CDR3 sequence is 15 residues long. The CDR3 region has the DNA TGTGCCACCAGGGGGCGCGGGAGTACATACAATGAGCAGTTCTTC. Translating gives CATRGRGSTYNEQFF.

This chain uses TRBV5-5 with TRBJ1-1; D perhaps matches TRBD1 (5 bases). CDR3 length: 11 amino acids. V was shortened by 4 bases and J by 10 bases, with 11 bases between the two germline ends. Germline CDR1 and CDR2: SGHKS and YYEKEE (reference sequence). The CDR3 DNA follows: TGTGCCAGCAGCCTCGGGACGGGAGCTTTCTTT. It translates to CASSLGTGAFF.

The chain links TRBV12-5 to TRBJ2-2; 7 bases fit TRBD2. Germline CDR1 reads LGHNT; CDR2 reads FRNRAP. Germline trimming cut 2 bases from V and 4 bases from J; bases unmatched to any gene: 7. CDR3 length equals 16 residues. DNA of the CDR3: TGTGCTAGTGGTTTGCCCGGACTAGAGGGCACCGGGGAGCTGTTTTTT. Protein product: CASGLPGLEGTGELFF.

CDR3 coding DNA: TGTGCCAGCAGTTACTCCCGGGAGACCCAGTACTTC. Its protein is CASSYSRETQYF. This rearrangement joins TRBV6-5 to TRBJ2-5, with D hard to call. CDR1 MNHEY and CDR2 SVGAGI come from the germline V gene. The CDR3 loop spans 12 amino acids. V lost 0 bases and J 5 bases, leaving 4 bases between the germline ends.

V and J are TRBV10-1 and TRBJ2-7; TRBD2 might be the D (6 bases). In germline, CDR1 is WNHNN, CDR2 SYGVQD (reference sequence). Trimming took 3 bases from V and 5 from J, leaving 14 bases between them. The CDR3 is 14 amino acids. CDR3 in amino acids: CASSDSGRKDEQYF. The CDR3 DNA sequence: TGCGCCAGCAGTGACTCCGGGAGAAAAGACGAGCAGTACTTC.

This sequence joins TRBV25-1 and TRBJ2-3; perhaps TRBD2 as D (6 bases). The V end was cut by 4 bases, the J end by 2 bases, with 16 bases between. CDR3 size: 16 residues. Germline CDR1 MGHDK, CDR2 SYGVNS. CDR3 loop: CASSAWRDWSTDTQYF. In DNA form, the CDR3 reads TGTGCCAGCAGTGCCTGGCGGGACTGGTCCACAGATACGCAGTATTTT.

The chain employs TRBV28 and TRBJ2-1, with 7 bases identical to TRBD1. Germline assignment: CDR1 MDHEN and CDR2 SYDVKM. CDR3 length: 14 amino acids. The junction had 10 bases not matched to a gene; V was cut back by 6 bases and J by 8 bases. This chain's CDR3 is CASRRDSPGYEQFF. The DNA for the CDR3 is TGTGCCAGCAGAAGGGACAGCCCGGGTTATGAGCAGTTCTTC.

The genes are TRBV10-2 and TRBJ2-2; no definite D call. The CDR3 contains 15 residues. Deletions cut 5 bases from V and 7 bases from J, with 17 bases between. CDR1 is WSHSY, CDR2 SAAADI, per germline. The CDR3 sequence is CASSLTRERVGELFF. The CDR3 region has the DNA TGCGCCAGCAGTCTAACAAGGGAACGTGTCGGGGAGCTGTTTTTT.

This clone was detected only once. The chain combines TRBV5-4 with TRBJ2-2; D may be TRBD2 (6 bases). V lost 3 bases to trimming and J lost 6 bases, with 9 bases between them. CDR1 is SGHNT, CDR2 YYREEE, per germline (reference sequence). The CDR3 totals 13 residues. The CDR3 DNA reads as TGTGCCAGCAGCTGGGGGGTCCCCGGGGAGCTGTTTTTT. The encoded protein is CASSWGVPGELFF.

This sequence joins TRBV29-1 and TRBJ1-1, with a possible D match to TRBD1 (5 bases). Germline V gene data show CDR1 as SQVTM and CDR2 as ANQGSEA. V was trimmed by 6 bases and J by 0 bases, leaving 11 bases between them. This CDR3 is 13 amino acids long. The CDR3 nucleotides read TGCAGCGTCTGGGACGGCGTGAACACTGAAGCTTTCTTT. This encodes CSVWDGVNTEAFF.

The chain uses TRBV19 and TRBJ2-7; 9 positions agree with TRBD1. Per the germline V gene, CDR1 is LNHDA and CDR2 is SQIVND (reference sequence). CDR3 length: 14 amino acids. The V and J ends lost 5 bases and 6 bases, in that order; junction bases with no gene match: 8. The CDR3 sequence is CASSSRDRAPEQYF. As DNA, the CDR3 is TGTGCCAGTAGTTCCCGGGACAGGGCCCCCGAGCAGTACTTC.

In nucleotides, the CDR3 is TGTGCCAGCAGCGTAATAGCGGGAACAGATACGCAGTATTTT. This encodes CASSVIAGTDTQYF. The genes are TRBV9 and TRBJ2-3; TRBD2 agrees at 8 bases. The CDR3 is 14 residues long. V trimming: 1 base; J trimming: 3 bases; junction bases outside the gene matches: 1. The germline gives CDR1 SGDLS, CDR2 YYNGEE.

The chain joins TRBV29-1 to TRBJ2-7, with a weak D call TRBD2 (5 bases). Germline lookup yields CDR1 SQVTM and CDR2 ANQGSEA. The CDR3 loop spans 14 amino acids. The V end lost 5 bases, the J end lost 0 bases, and 14 bases lay between the germline ends. DNA of the CDR3: TGCAGCGTTTCAGAGGGCCTAGACTCCTACGAGCAGTACTTC. Translating gives CSVSEGLDSYEQYF.

The chain joins TRBV7-2 to TRBJ1-5; maybe TRBD1 (5 bases). Trimming left V 4 bases short and J 5 bases short, with 9 bases between. Germline V gene lookup returns CDR1 SGHTA and CDR2 FQGNSA. The CDR3 is 13 residues long. The CDR3 DNA follows: TGTGCCAGCAGCTCGAGGGGTGATCAGCCCCAGCATTTT. Its protein product is CASSSRGDQPQHF.

This clone was found once. This rearrangement joins TRBV6-1 to TRBJ2-7; D ambiguous. CDR3 size: 12 residues. Trimming cost V 2 bases and J 2 bases, with 4 bases left between them. Germline V gives CDR1 MNHNS, CDR2 SASEGT. Here the CDR3 DNA reads TGTGCCAGCAGTGAATCGGCCTACGAGCAGTACTTC. Translated, it gives CASSESAYEQYF.

The chain recombines TRBV11-2 with TRBJ1-4; TRBD1 agrees at 7 bases. The V gene's germline CDR1 is SGHAT and CDR2 FQNNGV. J was trimmed by 3 bases and V by 3 bases; bases with no gene match: 16. The CDR3 is 19 residues long. The CDR3 is CASSFLRWQGEGSNEKLFF. In DNA, the CDR3 is TGTGCCAGCAGCTTTCTTCGATGGCAGGGGGAGGGATCTAATGAAAAACTGTTTTTT.

This clone has just one count. The chain couples TRBV6-1 to TRBJ1-3; 8 bases agree with TRBD1. J lost 4 bases, V lost 0 bases, and 8 bases had no gene match. The CDR3 sequence is 17 residues long. CDR1 MNHNS and CDR2 SASEGT come from the germline V gene. The CDR3 coding sequence is TGTGCCAGCAGTGAAGCGCCAGGGGGCGCGGGAGGAAACACCATATATTTT. Protein: CASSEAPGGAGGNTIYF.

V gene TRBV5-1 combines with J gene TRBJ2-7, with 8 bases fitting TRBD2. This CDR3 is built from 15 residues. After removal of 0 bases from V and 3 bases from J, the junction contained 5 bases not matched to a gene. Germline V gene lookup returns CDR1 SGHRS and CDR2 YFSETQ. This CDR3 reads CASSLGLAKDYEQYF. The DNA for the CDR3 is TGCGCCAGCAGCTTGGGACTAGCGAAGGACTACGAGCAGTACTTC. The full variable domain, completed using reference TRBV5-1 and TRBJ2-7, is KAGVTQTPRYLIKTRGQQVTLSCSPISGHRSVSWYQQTPGQGLQFLFEYFSETQRNKGNFPGRFSGRQFSNSRSEMNVSTLELGDSALYLCASSLGLAKDYEQYFGPGTRLTVT.

The chain carries TRBV9 and TRBJ2-3; D is ambiguous. The V and J ends lost 2 bases and 2 bases respectively, with 3 bases between them. CDR1 is SGDLS, CDR2 YYNGEE, per germline. The CDR3 is made up of 12 amino acids. The CDR3 nucleotides are TGTGCCAGCAGCGTGGACACAGATACGCAGTATTTT. Protein product: CASSVDTDTQYF.

V and J are TRBV6-5 and TRBJ2-3; no clear D. This CDR3 comprises 15 residues. The germline V and J ends were trimmed by 2 bases and 2 bases, with 11 bases remaining between them. CDR1 and CDR2 (germline): MNHEY, SVGAGI. This CDR3 is CASSYEPFNTDTQYF. The DNA for the CDR3 is TGTGCCAGCAGTTACGAACCCTTTAACACAGATACGCAGTATTTT.

The chain is built from TRBV5-1 and TRBJ2-5; TRBD1 aligns across 9 bases. Unmatched junction bases numbered 8, after V lost 2 bases and J lost 6 bases. CDR1 is SGHRS, CDR2 YFSETQ, per germline. This CDR3 contains 15 residues. This CDR3 is CASSLRQGDGKTQYF. The CDR3 DNA reads as TGCGCCAGCAGCTTACGACAGGGGGATGGGAAGACCCAGTACTTC.

This clone has a single count. This chain connects TRBV6-6 to TRBJ1-6, with D unresolved. The CDR3 extends over 14 amino acids. Germline V lookup: CDR1 MNHNY, CDR2 SVGAGI (reference sequence). Trimming stripped 2 bases from V and 14 bases from J, with 16 bases between. The CDR3 protein is CASSYSVATSTLHF. The CDR3 DNA reads TGTGCCAGCAGTTACAGTGTTGCCACAAGCACCCTCCACTTT.

CDR3 sequence reads: CASSLGSSSNSNTGELFF. Here the CDR3 DNA reads TGCGCCAGCAGCTTGGGATCTAGCTCAAACTCGAACACCGGGGAGCTGTTTTTT. This chain connects TRBV5-1 to TRBJ2-2; TRBD2 might be the D (5 bases). V dropped 0 bases and J dropped 0 bases, with 15 bases sitting between them. This CDR3 has 18 amino acids. From germline, CDR1 is SGHRS and CDR2 YFSETQ.

This chain uses TRBV12-1 with TRBJ2-7; no check of the table's D call, TRBD1, against the DNA was made. TRBV12-1 is annotated as a pseudogene. This CDR3 has 14 residues. CDR3 DNA: TGTGCCAGCAGCTTTGACAGGGGGTTCTACGAGCAGTACTTC. Protein: CASSFDRGFYEQYF.